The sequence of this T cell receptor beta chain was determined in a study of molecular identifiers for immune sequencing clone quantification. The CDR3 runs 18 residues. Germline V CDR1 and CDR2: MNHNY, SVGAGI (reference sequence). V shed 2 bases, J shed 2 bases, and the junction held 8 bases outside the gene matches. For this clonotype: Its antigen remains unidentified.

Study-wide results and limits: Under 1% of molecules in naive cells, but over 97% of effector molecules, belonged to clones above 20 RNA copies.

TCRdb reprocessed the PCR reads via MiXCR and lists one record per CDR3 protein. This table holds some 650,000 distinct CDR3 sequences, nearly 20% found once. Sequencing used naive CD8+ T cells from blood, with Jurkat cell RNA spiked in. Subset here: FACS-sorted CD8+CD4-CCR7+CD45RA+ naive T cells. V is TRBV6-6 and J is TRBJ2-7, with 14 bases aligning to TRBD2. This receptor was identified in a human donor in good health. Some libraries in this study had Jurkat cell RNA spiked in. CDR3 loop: CASSYRSQGLAGAYEQYF. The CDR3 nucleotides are TGTGCCAGCAGTTACCGGTCGCAGGGACTAGCGGGGGCCTACGAGCAGTACTTC.